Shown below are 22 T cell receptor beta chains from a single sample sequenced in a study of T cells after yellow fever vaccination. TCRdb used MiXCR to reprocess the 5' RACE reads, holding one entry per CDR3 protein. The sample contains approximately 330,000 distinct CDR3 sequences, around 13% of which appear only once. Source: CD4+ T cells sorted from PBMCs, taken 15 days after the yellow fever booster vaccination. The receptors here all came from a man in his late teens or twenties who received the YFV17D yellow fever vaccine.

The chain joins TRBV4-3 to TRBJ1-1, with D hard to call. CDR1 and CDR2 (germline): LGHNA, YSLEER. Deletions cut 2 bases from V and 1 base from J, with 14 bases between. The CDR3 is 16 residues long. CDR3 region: CASSQSSKRGNTEAFF. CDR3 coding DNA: TGCGCCAGCAGCCAATCTTCGAAAAGAGGGAACACTGAAGCTTTCTTT.

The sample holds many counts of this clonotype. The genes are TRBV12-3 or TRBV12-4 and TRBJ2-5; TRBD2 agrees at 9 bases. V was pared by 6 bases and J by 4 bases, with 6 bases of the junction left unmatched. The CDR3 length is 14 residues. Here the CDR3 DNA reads TGTGCCAGCAGCCGGCGGGGGGGCGGAGAGACCCAGTACTTC. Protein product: CASSRRGGGETQYF.

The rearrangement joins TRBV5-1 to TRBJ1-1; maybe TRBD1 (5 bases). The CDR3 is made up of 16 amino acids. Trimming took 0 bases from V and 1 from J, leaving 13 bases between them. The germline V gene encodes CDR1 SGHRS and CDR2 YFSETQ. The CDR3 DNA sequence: TGCGCCAGCAGCTTGGGGGCACTGGGGACGAACACTGAAGCTTTCTTT. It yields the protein CASSLGALGTNTEAFF.

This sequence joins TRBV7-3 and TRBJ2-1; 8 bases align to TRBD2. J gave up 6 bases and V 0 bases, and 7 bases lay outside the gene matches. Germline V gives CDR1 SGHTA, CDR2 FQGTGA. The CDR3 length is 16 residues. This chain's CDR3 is CASSLTGRAGANEQFF. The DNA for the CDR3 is TGTGCCAGCAGCTTAACCGGTCGAGCGGGGGCCAATGAGCAGTTCTTC. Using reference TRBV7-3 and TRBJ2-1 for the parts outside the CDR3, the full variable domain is GAGVSQTPSNKVTEKGKYVELRCDPISGHTALYWYRQSLGQGPEFLIYFQGTGAADDSGLPNDRFFAVRPEGSVSTLKIQRTERGDSAVYLCASSLTGRAGANEQFFGPGTRLTVL.

The CDR3 nucleotides are TGTGCCAGCAGTTCCTCGGGATACGAGCAGTACGTC. As protein: CASSSSGYEQYV. The V call is TRBV6-2 or TRBV6-3, the J call TRBJ2-7; tentatively, D is TRBD2 (5 bases). The V gene's germline CDR1 is MNHEY and CDR2 SVGEGT. Trimming cost V 4 bases and J 4 bases, with 8 bases left between them. CDR3 length: 12 residues.

Here the CDR3 DNA reads TGTGCCAGCAGCCAAGATCCGGTCATGAACTCCTACGAGCAGTACTTC. Protein: CASSQDPVMNSYEQYF. The J gene is TRBJ2-7, the V gene TRBV4-2, with no clear D. Germline V lookup: CDR1 LGHNA, CDR2 YNFKEQ. V was shortened by 0 bases and J by 0 bases, with 12 bases between the two germline ends. The CDR3 loop spans 16 amino acids.

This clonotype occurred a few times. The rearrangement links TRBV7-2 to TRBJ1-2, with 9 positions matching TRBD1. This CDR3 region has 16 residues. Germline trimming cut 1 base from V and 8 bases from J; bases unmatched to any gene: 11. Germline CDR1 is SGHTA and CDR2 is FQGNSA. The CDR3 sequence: CASSLEGTGRYTGYTF. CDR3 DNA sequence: TGTGCCAGCAGCTTAGAGGGGACAGGGAGGTATACAGGCTACACCTTC.

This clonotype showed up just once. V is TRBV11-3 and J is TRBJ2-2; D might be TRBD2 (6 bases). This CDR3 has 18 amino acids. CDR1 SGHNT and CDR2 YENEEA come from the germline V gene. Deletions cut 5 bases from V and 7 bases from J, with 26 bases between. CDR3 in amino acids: CASSPLSGSYEGSGELFF. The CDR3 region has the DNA TGTGCCAGCAGCCCACTCAGCGGGTCCTACGAGGGAAGCGGGGAGCTGTTTTTT.

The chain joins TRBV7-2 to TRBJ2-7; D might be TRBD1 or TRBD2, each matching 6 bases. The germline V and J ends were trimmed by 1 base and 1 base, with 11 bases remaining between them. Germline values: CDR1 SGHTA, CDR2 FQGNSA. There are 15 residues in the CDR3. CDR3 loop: CASSLVGGISYEQYF. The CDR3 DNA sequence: TGTGCCAGCAGCTTAGTCGGGGGCATTTCCTACGAGCAGTACTTC.

For the CDR3, the DNA is TGCGCCAGCAGCCAAGATGCACTCAATGAGCAGTTCTTC. Translation: CASSQDALNEQFF. The chain has TRBV4-1 and TRBJ2-1; D remains unclear. Looked up from germline, CDR1 is MGHRA and CDR2 is YSYEKL. The CDR3 sequence is 13 residues long. The ends were cut back, 0 bases at V and 6 bases at J, with 6 bases in the middle.

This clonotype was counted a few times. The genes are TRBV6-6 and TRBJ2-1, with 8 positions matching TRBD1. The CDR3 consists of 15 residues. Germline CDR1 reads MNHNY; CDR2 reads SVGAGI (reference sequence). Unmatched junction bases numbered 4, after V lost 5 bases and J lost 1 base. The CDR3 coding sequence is TGTGCCAGCAGTGACAGGGGTTTTTCCTACAATGAGCAGTTCTTC. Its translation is CASSDRGFSYNEQFF.

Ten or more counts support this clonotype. This CDR3 is CASSRADRAYYSNQPQHF. The CDR3 nucleotides read TGTGCCAGCAGCCGCGCGGACAGGGCTTACTATAGCAATCAGCCCCAGCATTTT. This chain joins TRBV28 and TRBJ1-5; TRBD1 matches 8 bases. Germline V lookup: CDR1 MDHEN, CDR2 SYDVKM. This CDR3 comprises 18 residues. J was trimmed by 0 bases and V by 6 bases; bases with no gene match: 13.

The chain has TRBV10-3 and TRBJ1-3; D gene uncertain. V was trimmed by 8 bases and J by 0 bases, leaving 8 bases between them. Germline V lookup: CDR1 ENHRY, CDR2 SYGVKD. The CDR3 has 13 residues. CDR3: CAIRGFSGNTIYF. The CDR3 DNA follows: TGTGCCATCCGGGGTTTCTCTGGAAACACCATATATTTT.

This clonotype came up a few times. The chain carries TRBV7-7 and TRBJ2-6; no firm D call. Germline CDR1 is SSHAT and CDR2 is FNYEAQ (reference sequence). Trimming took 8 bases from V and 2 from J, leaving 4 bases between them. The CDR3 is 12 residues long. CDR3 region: CASGPGANVLTF. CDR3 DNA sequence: TGTGCCAGCGGGCCTGGGGCCAACGTCCTGACTTTC.

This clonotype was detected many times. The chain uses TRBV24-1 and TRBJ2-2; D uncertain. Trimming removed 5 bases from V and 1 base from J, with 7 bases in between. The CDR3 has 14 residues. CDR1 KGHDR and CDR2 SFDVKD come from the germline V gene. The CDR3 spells CATSGAVNTGELFF. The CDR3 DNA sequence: TGTGCCACCAGTGGGGCAGTGAACACCGGGGAGCTGTTTTTT.

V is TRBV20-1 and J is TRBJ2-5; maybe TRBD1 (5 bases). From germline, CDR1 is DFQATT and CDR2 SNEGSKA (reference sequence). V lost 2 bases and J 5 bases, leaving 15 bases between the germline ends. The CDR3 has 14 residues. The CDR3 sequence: CSARWQGTQETQYF. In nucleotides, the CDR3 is TGCAGTGCTAGATGGCAGGGAACCCAGGAGACCCAGTACTTC.

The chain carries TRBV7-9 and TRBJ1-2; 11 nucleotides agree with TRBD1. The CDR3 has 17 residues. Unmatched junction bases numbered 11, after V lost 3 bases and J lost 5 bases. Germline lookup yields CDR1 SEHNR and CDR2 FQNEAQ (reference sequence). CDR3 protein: CASSLARTGGAGYGYTF. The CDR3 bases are TGTGCCAGCAGCTTGGCCAGGACAGGGGGCGCGGGGTATGGCTACACCTTC.

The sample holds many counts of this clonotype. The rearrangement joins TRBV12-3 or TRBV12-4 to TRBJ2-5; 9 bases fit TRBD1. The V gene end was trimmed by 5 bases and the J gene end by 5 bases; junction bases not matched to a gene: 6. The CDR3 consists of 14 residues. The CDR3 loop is CASSVTGGRETQYF. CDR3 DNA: TGTGCCAGCAGTGTCACAGGGGGCAGGGAGACCCAGTACTTC.

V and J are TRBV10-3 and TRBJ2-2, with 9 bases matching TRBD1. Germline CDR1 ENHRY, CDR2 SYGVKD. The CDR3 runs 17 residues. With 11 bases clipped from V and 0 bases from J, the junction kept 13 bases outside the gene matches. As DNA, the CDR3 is TGTGCCGTAAGGACCGGGACAGGGAGAACGAACACCGGGGAGCTGTTTTTT. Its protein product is CAVRTGTGRTNTGELFF.

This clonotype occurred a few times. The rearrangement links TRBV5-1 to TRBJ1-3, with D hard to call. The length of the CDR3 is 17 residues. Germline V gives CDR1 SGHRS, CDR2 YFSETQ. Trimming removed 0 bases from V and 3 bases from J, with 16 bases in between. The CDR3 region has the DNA TGCGCCAGCAGCTTGGAGACCCCGACGCGGCGTGGAAACACCATATATTTT. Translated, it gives CASSLETPTRRGNTIYF.

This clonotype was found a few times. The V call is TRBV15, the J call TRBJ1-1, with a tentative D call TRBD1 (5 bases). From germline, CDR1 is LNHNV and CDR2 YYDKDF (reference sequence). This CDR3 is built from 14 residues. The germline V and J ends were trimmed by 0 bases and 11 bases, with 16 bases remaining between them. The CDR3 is CATSRDTADSVAFF. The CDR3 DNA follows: TGTGCCACCAGCAGAGATACGGCTGACAGTGTGGCTTTCTTT. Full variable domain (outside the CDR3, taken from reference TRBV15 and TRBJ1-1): DAMVIQNPRYQVTQFGKPVTLSCSQTLNHNVMYWYQQKSSQAPKLLFHYYDKDFNNEADTPDNFQSRRPNTSFCFLDIRSPGLGDTAMYLCATSRDTADSVAFFGQGTRLTVV.

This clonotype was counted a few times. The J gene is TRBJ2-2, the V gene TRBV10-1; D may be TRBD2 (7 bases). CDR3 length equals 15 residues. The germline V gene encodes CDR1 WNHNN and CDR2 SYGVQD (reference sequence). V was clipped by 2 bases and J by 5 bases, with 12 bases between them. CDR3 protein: CASSERGAGTGELFF. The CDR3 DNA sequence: TGCGCCAGCAGTGAGCGGGGGGCAGGGACCGGGGAGCTGTTTTTT.